Presented here are 24 T cell receptor beta chains from one specimen sequenced in a study of PD-L1 blockade in urothelial cancer. Time point reported: peripheral blood 6 weeks after treatment start. Sequencing was performed with immunoSEQ multiplex PCR; in TCRdb, only in-frame clones are kept and a portion is missing. This table holds tens of thousands of clones, 65% to 85% found once. Source: PBMCs, taken around atezolizumab (anti-PD-L1) treatment. These receptors were taken from a man in his sixties or seventies with urothelial cancer.

This clone turned up a few times. The chain is built from TRBV4-1 and TRBJ2-5; 7 positions agree with TRBD2. The V gene's germline CDR1 is MGHRA and CDR2 YSYEKL. The CDR3 contains 16 residues. Trimming cost V 4 bases and J 3 bases; bases outside gene matches: 11. DNA for the CDR3: TGCGCCAGCAGCCGAGAGACTCTCGGGGGGAAAGAGACCCAGTACTTC. Its protein product is CASSRETLGGKETQYF.

This clone was observed a few times. The chain combines TRBV12-5 with TRBJ2-1, with TRBD2 matching 9 bases. Trimming cost V 6 bases and J 0 bases; bases outside gene matches: 12. From germline, CDR1 is LGHNT and CDR2 FRNRAP. This CDR3 has 18 amino acids. The CDR3 region has the DNA TGTGCTAGTGGGGCCGGGACTAGCTGGAAAAGCTCCTACAATGAGCAGTTCTTC. It codes for CASGAGTSWKSSYNEQFF.

CDR3 in DNA: TGTGCCAGCTCAACGACTCCTGGCTACGAGCAGTACTTC. This gives the protein CASSTTPGYEQYF. The gene calls are TRBV18 and TRBJ2-7, with no clear D. Germline CDR1 KGHSH, CDR2 LQKENI. V lost 5 bases and J lost 3, with 11 bases in between. The CDR3 loop spans 13 amino acids.

The chain has TRBV7-6 and TRBJ1-1; D is perhaps TRBD1 (6 bases). This CDR3 has 13 amino acids. Per the germline V gene, CDR1 is SGHVS and CDR2 is FNYEAQ. Trimming cost V 4 bases and J 3 bases, with 9 bases left between them. The CDR3 here is CASSSQGDTEAFF. The CDR3, as DNA: TGTGCCAGCAGCTCACAGGGAGACACTGAAGCTTTCTTT.

The CDR3 loop is CASSLSVGGVKEQYF. The CDR3 DNA reads as TGTGCCAGCAGCCTCTCCGTGGGAGGGGTGAAAGAGCAGTACTTC. The rearrangement joins TRBV5-5 to TRBJ2-7, with 7 bases lining up with TRBD2. Germline V gives CDR1 SGHKS, CDR2 YYEKEE (reference sequence). The CDR3 has 15 residues. V gave up 4 bases and J gave up 7 bases; unmatched junction bases: 14.

The J gene is TRBJ1-2, the V gene TRBV30; D is unclear. The CDR3 loop spans 12 amino acids. V lost 4 bases and J lost 0, with 6 bases in between. In germline, CDR1 is GTSNPN, CDR2 SVGIG (reference sequence). The CDR3 DNA is TGTGCCTGGACCCCAACTAACTATGGCTACACCTTC. This translates into CAWTPTNYGYTF.

By share, this clone ranks as medium-sized. The V call is TRBV13, the J call TRBJ1-1; perhaps TRBD1 as D (6 bases). This CDR3 spans 15 amino acids. Trimming left V 4 bases short and J 11 bases short, with 23 bases between. Germline lookup yields CDR1 PRHDT and CDR2 FYEKMQ (reference sequence). The DNA for the CDR3 is TGTGCCAGCAGCTCCACAGACAGGCCATTACAAAGGGCTTTCTTT. Protein: CASSSTDRPLQRAFF.

This clone was observed a few times. This chain links TRBV19 with TRBJ1-2, with D uncertain. V lost 2 bases and J 4 bases, leaving 11 bases between the germline ends. The CDR3 spans 14 residues. CDR1 and CDR2 (germline): LNHDA, SQIVND (reference sequence). CDR3 DNA sequence: TGTGCCAGTAGTATACGCGGAGCCTCCTATGGCTACACCTTC. Protein: CASSIRGASYGYTF.

This clone was observed a handful of times. The chain has TRBV6-5 and TRBJ1-4, with D uncertain. CDR1 MNHEY and CDR2 SVGAGI come from the germline V gene. The germline V and J ends were trimmed by 6 bases and 9 bases, with 14 bases remaining between them. The CDR3 is 13 amino acids. The CDR3 region has the DNA TGTGCCAGCAGGACGATAAGCGGGCAAAAACTGTTTTTT. This encodes CASRTISGQKLFF.

This clone was recorded only once. V is TRBV10-3 and J is TRBJ2-5; TRBD1 matches at 8 bases. The CDR3 loop spans 14 amino acids. Per the germline V gene, CDR1 is ENHRY and CDR2 is SYGVKD. Losses at the gene ends were 5 bases for V and 5 bases for J; bases not matched to a gene: 7. DNA of the CDR3: TGTGCCATCAGTTCTTCGGACAGGGATGAGACCCAGTACTTC. Its protein product is CAISSSDRDETQYF.

This chain connects TRBV27 to TRBJ1-3; no reliable D call. Trimming cost V 0 bases and J 0 bases, with 6 bases left between them. Germline V gives CDR1 MNHEY, CDR2 SMNVEV (reference sequence). CDR3 size: 15 residues. The CDR3 DNA reads TGTGCCAGCAGTTTATCATCAGGCTCTGGAAACACCATATATTTT. This gives the protein CASSLSSGSGNTIYF.

This rearrangement joins TRBV4-1 to TRBJ2-1, with 14 nucleotides matching TRBD2. Germline V CDR1 and CDR2: MGHRA, YSYEKL. The CDR3 has 19 amino acids. Trimming removed 4 bases from V and 8 bases from J; junction bases left unmatched: 16. The CDR3 loop reads CASSPRLPGLAGENYEQFF. CDR3 nucleotide sequence: TGCGCCAGCAGCCCACGATTACCGGGACTAGCGGGAGAAAACTATGAGCAGTTCTTC.

This chain connects TRBV7-6 to TRBJ2-7; 8 bases line up with TRBD2. Germline CDR1 reads SGHVS; CDR2 reads FNYEAQ. This CDR3 is 15 amino acids long. J was trimmed by 4 bases and V by 4 bases; bases with no gene match: 9. As DNA, the CDR3 is TGTGCCAGCAGCTCGAGGACTAGCCCCCCGTACGAGCAGTACTTC. Encoded protein: CASSSRTSPPYEQYF.

There are a few counts of this clone. J is TRBJ1-4 and V is TRBV5-1; D call uncertain. Germline V gene lookup returns CDR1 SGHRS and CDR2 YFSETQ. Trimming removed 4 bases from V and 0 bases from J, with 13 bases in between. The CDR3 totals 16 residues. The CDR3 sequence: CASSEQPQATNEKLFF. The CDR3, as DNA: TGCGCCAGCAGCGAACAGCCACAAGCAACTAATGAAAAACTGTTTTTT.

V is TRBV15 and J is TRBJ2-1; D uncertain. The V gene lost 0 bases and the J gene lost 6 bases, with 15 bases spanning the gap. The CDR3 length is 16 residues. The germline CDR1 and CDR2 sequences are LNHNV and YYDKDF (reference sequence). The CDR3 spells CATSRERGSVGNEQFF. The CDR3 DNA follows: TGTGCCACCAGCAGAGAAAGAGGATCGGTCGGCAATGAGCAGTTCTTC.

The rearrangement links TRBV5-1 to TRBJ2-3; D gene uncertain. CDR3 length equals 14 residues. The germline V gene has CDR1 SGHRS and CDR2 YFSETQ. Trimming pared 2 bases from V and 0 bases from J, leaving 7 bases between. CDR3 sequence reads: CASSFVLSTDTQYF. CDR3 DNA sequence: TGCGCCAGCAGCTTCGTATTAAGCACAGATACGCAGTATTTT.

J is TRBJ2-1 and V is TRBV7-9; 9 positions agree with TRBD2. The CDR3 extends over 15 amino acids. V dropped 1 base and J dropped 10; count of bases not matched to a gene: 8. In germline, CDR1 is SEHNR, CDR2 FQNEAQ (reference sequence). CDR3 region: CASSLVAGGVGEQFF. CDR3 DNA sequence: TGTGCCAGCAGCTTAGTGGCGGGAGGGGTAGGGGAGCAGTTCTTC.

V usage is TRBV5-4 and J usage is TRBJ1-2; 9 bases line up with TRBD1. The CDR3 runs to 13 residues. J lost 7 bases, V lost 4 bases, and 5 bases had no gene match. From germline, CDR1 is SGHNT and CDR2 YYREEE (reference sequence). The DNA of the CDR3 is TGTGCCAGCAGCCTCGGGACAGGGAGTGGCTACACCTTC. Protein: CASSLGTGSGYTF.

V is TRBV6-5 and J is TRBJ2-1; TRBD2 aligns across 13 bases. The CDR3 is made up of 16 amino acids. Germline CDR1 and CDR2: MNHEY and SVGAGI. V lost 2 bases to trimming and J lost 4 bases; unmatched junction nucleotides: 2. CDR3 residues: CASSYTGLAGYNEQFF. The DNA of the CDR3 is TGTGCCAGCAGTTACACGGGACTAGCGGGGTACAATGAGCAGTTCTTC.

This clone was seen a handful of times. This chain uses TRBV28 with TRBJ2-7; TRBD1 aligns across 7 bases. CDR1 and CDR2 (germline): MDHEN, SYDVKM. After removal of 3 bases from V and 0 bases from J, the junction contained 8 bases not matched to a gene. The CDR3 runs 16 residues. The CDR3 DNA reads TGTGCCAGCAGTTTCCCTTTACAGGGGAGCTCCTACGAGCAGTACTTC. This translates into CASSFPLQGSSYEQYF.

The chain joins TRBV19 to TRBJ1-5; D is possibly TRBD1 (5 bases). V lost 3 bases and J 5 bases, leaving 11 bases between the germline ends. This CDR3 is built from 14 residues. The V gene's germline CDR1 is LNHDA and CDR2 SQIVND (reference sequence). The CDR3 bases are TGTGCCAGTAGTATGAGACAGACGTATCAGCCCCAGCATTTT. Its translation is CASSMRQTYQPQHF.

V and J are TRBV5-4 and TRBJ2-7, with 9 bases lining up with TRBD1. After removal of 3 bases from V and 7 bases from J, the junction contained 11 bases not matched to a gene. The CDR3 totals 15 residues. Germline-derived CDR1 and CDR2 are SGHNT and YYREEE (reference sequence). The CDR3 DNA is TGTGCCAGCAGCTCTACAGGGGGCCGGACCGGAGAGCAGTACTTC. Its translation is CASSSTGGRTGEQYF.

This sequence joins TRBV28 and TRBJ2-1; 8 nucleotides agree with TRBD1. V shed 4 bases and J 2 bases; nucleotides not matched to a gene: 4. This CDR3 comprises 15 residues. Germline V gene sequence: CDR1 MDHEN, CDR2 SYDVKM. CDR3 sequence (DNA): TGTGCCAGCAGTTCTCGGACAGGGCCCTACAATGAGCAGTTCTTC. The encoded protein is CASSSRTGPYNEQFF. Using reference TRBV28 and TRBJ2-1 for the parts outside the CDR3, the full variable domain is DVKVTQSSRYLVKRTGEKVFLECVQDMDHENMFWYRQDPGLGLRLIYFSYDVKMKEKGDIPEGYSVSREKKERFSLILESASTNQTSMYLCASSSRTGPYNEQFFGPGTRLTVL.

The genes are TRBV7-6 and TRBJ2-1; unclear D gene. This CDR3 region has 13 residues. V lost 2 bases and J 8 bases, leaving 10 bases between the germline ends. CDR1 is SGHVS, CDR2 FNYEAQ, per germline. The CDR3 loop is CASSLTVPDEQFF. CDR3 nucleotides: TGTGCCAGCAGCTTAACAGTCCCCGATGAGCAGTTCTTC.